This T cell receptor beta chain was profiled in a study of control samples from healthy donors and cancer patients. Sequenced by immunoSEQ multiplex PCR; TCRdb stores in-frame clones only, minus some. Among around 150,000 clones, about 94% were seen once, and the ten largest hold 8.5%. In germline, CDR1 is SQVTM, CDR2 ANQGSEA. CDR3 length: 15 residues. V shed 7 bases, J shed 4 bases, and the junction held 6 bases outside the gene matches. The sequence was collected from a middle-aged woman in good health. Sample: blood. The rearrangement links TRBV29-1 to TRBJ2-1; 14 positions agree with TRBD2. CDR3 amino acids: CSARTSGGIYNEQFF. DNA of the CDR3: TGCAGCGCCCGGACTAGCGGGGGGATATACAATGAGCAGTTCTTC.